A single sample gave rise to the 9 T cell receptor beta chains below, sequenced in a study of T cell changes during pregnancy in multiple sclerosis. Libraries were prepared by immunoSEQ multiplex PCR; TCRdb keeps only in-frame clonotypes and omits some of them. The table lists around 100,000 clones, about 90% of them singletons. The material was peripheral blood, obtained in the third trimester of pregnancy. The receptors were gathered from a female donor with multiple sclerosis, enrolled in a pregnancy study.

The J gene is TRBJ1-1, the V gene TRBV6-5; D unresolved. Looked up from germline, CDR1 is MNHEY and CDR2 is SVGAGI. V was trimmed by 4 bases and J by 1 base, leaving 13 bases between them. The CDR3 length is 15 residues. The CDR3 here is CASSSRRMGNTEAFF. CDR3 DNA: TGTGCCAGCAGTTCGAGGCGTATGGGGAACACTGAAGCTTTCTTT.

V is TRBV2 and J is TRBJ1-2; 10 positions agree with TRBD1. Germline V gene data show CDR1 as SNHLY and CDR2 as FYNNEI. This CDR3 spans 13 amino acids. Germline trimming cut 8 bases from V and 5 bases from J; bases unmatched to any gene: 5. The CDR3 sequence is CASETGGAYGYTF. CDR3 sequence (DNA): TGTGCCAGCGAGACAGGGGGCGCATATGGCTACACCTTC. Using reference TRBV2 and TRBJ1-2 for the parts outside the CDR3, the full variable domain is EPEVTQTPSHQVTQMGQEVILRCVPISNHLYFYWYRQILGQKVEFLVSFYNNEISEKSEIFDDQFSVERPDGSNFTLKIRSTKLEDSAMYFCASETGGAYGYTFGSGTRLTVV.

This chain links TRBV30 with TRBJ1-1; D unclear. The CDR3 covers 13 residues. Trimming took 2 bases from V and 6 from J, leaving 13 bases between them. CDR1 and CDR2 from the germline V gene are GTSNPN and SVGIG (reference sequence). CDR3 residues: CAWSSDWESEAFF. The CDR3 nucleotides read TGTGCCTGGAGTTCGGACTGGGAGTCTGAAGCTTTCTTT.

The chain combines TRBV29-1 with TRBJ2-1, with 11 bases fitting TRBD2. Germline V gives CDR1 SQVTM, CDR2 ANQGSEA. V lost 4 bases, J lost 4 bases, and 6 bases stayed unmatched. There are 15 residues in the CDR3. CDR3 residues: CSVVTASGRYNEQFF. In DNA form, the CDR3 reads TGCAGCGTTGTGACGGCTAGCGGGAGGTACAATGAGCAGTTCTTC.

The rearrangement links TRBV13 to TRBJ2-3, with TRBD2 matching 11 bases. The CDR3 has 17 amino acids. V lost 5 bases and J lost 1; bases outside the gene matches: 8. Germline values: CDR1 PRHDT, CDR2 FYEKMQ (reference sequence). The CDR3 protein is CASSHTSGGDRTDTQYF. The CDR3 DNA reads TGTGCCAGCAGCCATACTAGCGGGGGAGACCGCACAGATACGCAGTATTTT. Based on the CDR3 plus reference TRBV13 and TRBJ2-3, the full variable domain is AAGVIQSPRHLIKEKRETATLKCYPIPRHDTVYWYQQGPGQDPQFLISFYEKMQSDKGSIPDRFSAQQFSDYHSELNMSSLELGDSALYFCASSHTSGGDRTDTQYFGPGTRLTVL.

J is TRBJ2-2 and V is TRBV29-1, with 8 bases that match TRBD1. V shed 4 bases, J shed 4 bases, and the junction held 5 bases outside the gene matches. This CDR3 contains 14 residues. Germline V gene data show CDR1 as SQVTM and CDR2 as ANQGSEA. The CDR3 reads CSVGQGAITGELFF. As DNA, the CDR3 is TGCAGCGTTGGGCAGGGGGCGATCACCGGGGAGCTGTTTTTT.

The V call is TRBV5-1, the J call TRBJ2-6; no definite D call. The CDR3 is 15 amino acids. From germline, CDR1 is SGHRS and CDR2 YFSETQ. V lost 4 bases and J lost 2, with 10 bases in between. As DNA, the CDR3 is TGCGCCAGCAGCCCCGAGGTCCCTGGGGCCAACGTCCTGACTTTC. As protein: CASSPEVPGANVLTF.

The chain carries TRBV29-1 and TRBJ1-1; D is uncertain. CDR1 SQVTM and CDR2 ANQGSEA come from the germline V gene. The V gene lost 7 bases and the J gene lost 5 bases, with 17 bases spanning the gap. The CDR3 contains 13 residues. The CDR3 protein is CSAGGWARTEAFF. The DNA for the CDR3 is TGCAGCGCCGGCGGGTGGGCGCGGACTGAAGCTTTCTTT.

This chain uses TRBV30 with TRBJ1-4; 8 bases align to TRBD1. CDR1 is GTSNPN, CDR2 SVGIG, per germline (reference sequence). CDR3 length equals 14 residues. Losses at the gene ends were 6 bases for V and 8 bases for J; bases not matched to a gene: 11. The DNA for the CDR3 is TGTGCCTGCTCGAGAGGGGGGACAGGAGAAAAACTGTTTTTT. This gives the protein CACSRGGTGEKLFF. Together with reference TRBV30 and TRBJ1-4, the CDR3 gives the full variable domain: SQTIHQWPATLVQPVGSPLSLECTVEGTSNPNLYWYRQAAGRGLQLLFYSVGIGQISSEVPQNLSASRPQDRQFILSSKKLLLSDSGFYLCACSRGGTGEKLFFGSGTQLSVL.